The 7 T cell receptor beta chains given below trace back to one sample, sequenced in a study of T cells in Graves' hyperthyroidism and ophthalmopathy. The source material, RNA transcripts, was used to amplify TCR beta CDR3 regions. The HTBI primer set served for first-round RT-PCR of the TCR CDR3. TCRdb itself ran the multiplex PCR reads through MiXCR, one entry per CDR3 protein. The sample contains some 600,000 distinct CDR3 sequences, about 15% of which appear only once. Material for sequencing was blood. These receptors originate from a woman aged 25 to 39 with Graves' hyperthyroidism that later progressed to Graves' ophthalmopathy.

There are a few counts of this clonotype. The CDR3 sequence is CASSATGTGNQPQHF. The DNA of the CDR3 is TGTGCCAGCAGCGCGACAGGGACGGGCAATCAGCCCCAGCATTTT. The chain is built from TRBV7-9 and TRBJ1-5, with 7 bases fitting TRBD1. The CDR3 sequence is 15 residues long. CDR1 SEHNR and CDR2 FQNEAQ come from the germline V gene (reference sequence). Losses at the gene ends were 5 bases for V and 2 bases for J; bases not matched to a gene: 6.

This clonotype was seen repeatedly, ten times or more. The V call is TRBV7-2, the J call TRBJ1-2, with D maybe TRBD1 (5 bases). Trimming took 1 base from V and 4 from J, leaving 13 bases between them. Germline assignment: CDR1 SGHTA and CDR2 FQGNSA. The CDR3 is made up of 15 amino acids. In DNA form, the CDR3 reads TGTGCCAGCAGCTTAGAGCCAGGGAGCGCCTATGGCTACACCTTC. It is translated as CASSLEPGSAYGYTF.

This clonotype was observed at least ten times. The chain combines TRBV7-9 with TRBJ2-7; TRBD2 matches at 10 bases. Germline CDR1 is SEHNR and CDR2 is FQNEAQ (reference sequence). This CDR3 comprises 14 residues. The trim removed 5 bases at V and 4 bases at J, leaving 5 bases unmatched. The CDR3 loop is CASSIGTSDYEQYF. CDR3 sequence (DNA): TGTGCCAGCAGCATCGGGACTAGCGATTACGAGCAGTACTTC.

This clonotype was counted ten times or more. V and J are TRBV28 and TRBJ2-6, with TRBD1 matching 10 bases. V shed 10 bases, J shed 1 base, and the junction held 16 bases outside the gene matches. The CDR3 has 19 residues. The germline gives CDR1 MDHEN, CDR2 SYDVKM. The CDR3 sequence is CAISGTGDGPRSGANVLTF. The DNA for the CDR3 is TGTGCCATCTCCGGGACAGGGGACGGCCCCCGATCTGGGGCCAACGTCCTGACTTTC.

In this sample, this clonotype turned up many times. V is TRBV12-3 or TRBV12-4 and J is TRBJ1-1; TRBD1 is a possible D gene (6 bases). The V and J ends lost 0 bases and 11 bases respectively, with 13 bases between them. The CDR3 spans 13 residues. This chain's CDR3 is CASSLAGGLRAFF. CDR3 bases: TGTGCCAGCAGTTTAGCGGGGGGCCTTAGGGCTTTCTTT.

This clonotype occurred a few times. The chain is built from TRBV28 and TRBJ1-5; perhaps TRBD1 as D (6 bases). The CDR3 sequence is 15 residues long. In germline, CDR1 is MDHEN, CDR2 SYDVKM. Trimming removed 10 bases from V and 2 bases from J, with 18 bases in between. The CDR3, as DNA: TGTGCCATTCATGGAGGGGGGTTCGGCAATCAGCCCCAGCATTTT. It yields the protein CAIHGGGFGNQPQHF.

This clonotype was counted between two and nine times. This chain uses TRBV12-3 or TRBV12-4 with TRBJ2-7; 10 bases are a match to TRBD2. The CDR3 has 15 residues. V shed 1 base, J shed 3 bases, and the junction held 3 bases outside the gene matches. CDR3 residues: CASSLEVAGGYEQYF. The CDR3 DNA reads TGTGCCAGCAGTTTAGAGGTAGCGGGAGGCTACGAGCAGTACTTC.